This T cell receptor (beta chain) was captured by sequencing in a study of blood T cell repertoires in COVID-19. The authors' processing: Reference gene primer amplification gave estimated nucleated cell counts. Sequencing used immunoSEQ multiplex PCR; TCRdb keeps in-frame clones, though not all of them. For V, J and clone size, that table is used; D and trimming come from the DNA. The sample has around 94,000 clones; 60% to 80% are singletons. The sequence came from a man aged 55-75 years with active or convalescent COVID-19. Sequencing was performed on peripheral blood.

CDR3 residues: CASSPPGQGLIPNYGYTF. The CDR3 DNA reads as TGTGCCAGCTCACCCCCGGGACAGGGCCTGATCCCTAACTATGGCTACACCTTC. The chain employs TRBV18 and TRBJ1-2; 9 positions agree with TRBD1. V lost 3 bases to trimming and J lost 0 bases; unmatched junction nucleotides: 11. Germline CDR1 KGHSH, CDR2 LQKENI. CDR3 length: 18 amino acids.